This entry describes one TCR beta chain. The target antigen is unknown. This sample was included in a study of spatial heterogeneity in lung cancer. Study-wide points: Follow-up blood showed ubiquitous expanded tumor TCRs less than blood at resection did.

Each molecule of TCR cDNA was tagged with one unique molecular identifier. TCRdb redid the calling of the 5' RACE reads with MiXCR, one entry per CDR3 protein. The data hold roughly 80,000 distinct CDR3 sequences, with about 8% observed a single time. The time point here: sample taken at primary tumor resection. V shed 7 bases, J shed 0 bases, and the junction held 6 bases outside the gene matches. Germline CDR1 reads MDHEN; CDR2 reads SYDVKM. The CDR3 consists of 16 residues. This receptor was taken from a male donor with early-stage non-small cell lung cancer. V gene TRBV28 combines with J gene TRBJ2-1, with 10 nucleotides matching TRBD2. Here the sequenced sample was PBMCs, taken at surgery. CDR3 in amino acids: CASIPSGSTSYNEQFF. The CDR3 DNA follows: TGTGCCAGCATTCCTAGCGGGAGCACCTCCTACAATGAGCAGTTCTTC.